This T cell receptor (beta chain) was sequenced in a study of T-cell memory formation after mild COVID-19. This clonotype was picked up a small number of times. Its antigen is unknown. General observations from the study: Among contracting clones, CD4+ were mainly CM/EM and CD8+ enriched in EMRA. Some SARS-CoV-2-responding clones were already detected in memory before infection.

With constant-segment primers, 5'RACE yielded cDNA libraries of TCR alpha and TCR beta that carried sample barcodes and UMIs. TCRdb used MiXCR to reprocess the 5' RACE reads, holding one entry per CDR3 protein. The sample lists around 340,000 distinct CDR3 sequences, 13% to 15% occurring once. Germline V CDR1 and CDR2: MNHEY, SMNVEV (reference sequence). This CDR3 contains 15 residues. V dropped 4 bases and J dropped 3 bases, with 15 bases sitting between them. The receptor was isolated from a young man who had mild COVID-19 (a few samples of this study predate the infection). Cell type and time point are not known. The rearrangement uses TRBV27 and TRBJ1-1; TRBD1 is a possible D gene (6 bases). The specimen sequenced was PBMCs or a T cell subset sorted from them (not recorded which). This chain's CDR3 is CASSSHRVDHTEAFF. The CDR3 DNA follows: TGTGCCAGCAGTTCGCACAGGGTAGATCACACTGAAGCTTTCTTT.